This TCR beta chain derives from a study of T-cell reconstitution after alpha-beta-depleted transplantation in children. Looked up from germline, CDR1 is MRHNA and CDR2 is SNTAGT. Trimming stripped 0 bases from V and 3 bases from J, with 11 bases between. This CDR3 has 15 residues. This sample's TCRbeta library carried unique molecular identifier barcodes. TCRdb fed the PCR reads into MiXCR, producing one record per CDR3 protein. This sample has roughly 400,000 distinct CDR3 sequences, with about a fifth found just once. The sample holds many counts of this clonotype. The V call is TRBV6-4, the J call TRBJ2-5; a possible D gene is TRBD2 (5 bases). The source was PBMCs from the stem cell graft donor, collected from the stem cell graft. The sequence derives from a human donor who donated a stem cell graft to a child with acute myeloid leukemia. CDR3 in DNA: TGTGCCAGCAGTGACTCGAAGACTACCAAAGAGACCCAGTACTTC. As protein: CASSDSKTTKETQYF.